This T cell receptor (beta chain) comes out of a study of T-cell memory formation after mild COVID-19. Study conclusions and caveats: What remained unconfirmed was the SARS-CoV-2 specificity of second-wave clones peaking on day 37. Within pre-infection memory, some responding clones were found, suggesting cross-reactive memory joined.

This clonotype showed up many times. Antigen unknown. CDR3 length: 14 residues. V dropped 5 bases and J dropped 1 base, with 13 bases sitting between them. CDR1 and CDR2 (germline): DFQATT, SNEGSKA (reference sequence). Constant-segment-primed 5'RACE gave TCR alpha and TCR beta cDNA libraries with sample barcodes and UMIs. TCRdb itself ran the 5' RACE reads through MiXCR, one entry per CDR3 protein. The data contain 300,000 to 350,000 distinct CDR3 sequences, roughly 13% of them singletons. The sequencing input was PBMCs or a T cell subset sorted from them (not recorded which). The J gene is TRBJ2-3, the V gene TRBV20-1; D is tentatively TRBD1 or TRBD2 (6 bases each). This TCR was sampled from a man aged 18 to 29 who had mild COVID-19 (a few samples of this study predate the infection). Cell type and time point are not known. CDR3 DNA: TGCAGTGCTGTAGACAGGAGGGGCACAGATACGCAGTATTTT. Translated, it gives CSAVDRRGTDTQYF.